The next 28 T cell receptor beta chains were all read from a single sample in a study of graft-versus-host responses after intestinal transplantation. Sequencing was performed with immunoSEQ multiplex PCR; in TCRdb, only in-frame clones are kept and a portion is missing. This repertoire shows 13,000 to 15,000 clones, approximately 80% found once; its top ten account for 3.5% to 4%. Intraepithelial and lamina propria lymphocytes were released after the graft tissue was processed. Here the sequenced sample was ileum tissue, taken approximately 27 days after intestinal transplant. Receptors were obtained from a human patient who received an intestinal transplant, so some T cells may come from the graft donor.

V is TRBV9 and J is TRBJ2-5, with TRBD2 identical over 14 bases. V lost 3 bases to trimming and J lost 4 bases; unmatched junction nucleotides: 8. CDR3 length equals 17 residues. The germline gives CDR1 SGDLS, CDR2 YYNGEE. In DNA, the CDR3 is TGTGCCAGCAGCGCGGGGGGCGGGACTAGCGGGGGAGAGACCCAGTACTTC. This translates into CASSAGGGTSGGETQYF.

This clone was counted only a few times. The rearrangement uses TRBV28 and TRBJ1-4, with D hard to call. Trimming removed 3 bases at V and 5 bases at J, with 7 bases between. The CDR3 consists of 13 residues. Germline-derived CDR1 and CDR2 are MDHEN and SYDVKM. The CDR3 sequence: CASSLARNEKLFF. CDR3 bases: TGTGCCAGCAGTTTGGCCCGAAATGAAAAACTGTTTTTT.

This clone has just one count. The genes are TRBV29-1 and TRBJ2-3, with TRBD1 matching over 9 bases. The V gene's germline CDR1 is SQVTM and CDR2 ANQGSEA. CDR3 length equals 13 residues. Losses at the gene ends were 5 bases for V and 1 base for J; bases not matched to a gene: 1. The CDR3 here is CSVRTGGTDTQYF. CDR3 nucleotide sequence: TGCAGCGTTAGGACAGGGGGCACAGATACGCAGTATTTT.

The V and J genes are TRBV5-8 and TRBJ2-1, with D perhaps TRBD1 (5 bases). The CDR3 length is 13 residues. Per the germline V gene, CDR1 is SGHTS and CDR2 is YDEGEE. The germline V and J ends were trimmed by 4 bases and 5 bases, with 10 bases remaining between them. The CDR3 DNA reads TGTGCCAGCAGCCTGACAGTTAACAATGAGCAGTTCTTC. Its translation is CASSLTVNNEQFF. Full variable domain (outside the CDR3, taken from reference TRBV5-8 and TRBJ2-1): EAGVTQSPTHLIKTRGQQATLRCSPISGHTSVYWYQQALGLGLQFLLWYDEGEERNRGNFPPRFSGRQFPNYSSELNVNALELEDSALYLCASSLTVNNEQFFGPGTRLTVL.

V and J are TRBV11-2 and TRBJ2-7, with TRBD1 identical over 9 bases. J was trimmed by 6 bases and V by 0 bases; bases with no gene match: 6. This CDR3 contains 15 residues. Germline values: CDR1 SGHAT, CDR2 FQNNGV. The CDR3, as DNA: TGTGCCAGCAGCTTAGATCTTGGGACAGGGACCGAGCAGTACGTC. This encodes CASSLDLGTGTEQYV.

The genes are TRBV4-2 and TRBJ2-3; maybe TRBD2 (5 bases). Trimming shortened V by 1 base and J by 0 bases, and 11 bases separated the two germline ends. The CDR3 is made up of 16 amino acids. Germline-derived CDR1 and CDR2 are LGHNA and YNFKEQ. In DNA, the CDR3 is TGTGCCAGCAGCCAAGGAGGGTATGAGAGCACAGATACGCAGTATTTT. Protein sequence: CASSQGGYESTDTQYF.

This sequence joins TRBV29-1 and TRBJ1-4; the match to TRBD1 covers 8 bases. CDR1 SQVTM and CDR2 ANQGSEA come from the germline V gene. The CDR3 totals 15 residues. V dropped 3 bases and J dropped 5; count of bases not matched to a gene: 8. The CDR3 coding sequence is TGCAGCGTTGAGGAGTCGCGACAGGGGAATGAAAAACTGTTTTTT. It encodes CSVEESRQGNEKLFF.

The chain joins TRBV12-5 to TRBJ2-3; 15 positions agree with TRBD2. The CDR3 has 14 residues. The germline V gene has CDR1 LGHNT and CDR2 FRNRAP. J lost 9 bases, V lost 7 bases, and 5 bases had no gene match. The DNA of the CDR3 is TGTGCTAGTGCCCGGACTAGCGGGGGGGGGACGCAGTATTTT. Its protein is CASARTSGGGTQYF.

This rearrangement joins TRBV10-1 to TRBJ2-7; the match to TRBD1 covers 7 bases. This CDR3 spans 15 amino acids. CDR1 is WNHNN, CDR2 SYGVQD, per germline (reference sequence). J lost 2 bases, V lost 6 bases, and 10 bases had no gene match. The CDR3 nucleotides are TGCGCCAGCAGGGGTGTAACAGGGGCTCCCTACGAGCAGTACGTC. Its translation: CASRGVTGAPYEQYV.

Comments on this clone: Other DNA sequences from this sample encode an identical CDR3 as well. This chain uses TRBV5-1 with TRBJ2-5; 7 positions agree with TRBD2. V lost 1 base and J lost 2; bases outside the gene matches: 5. In germline, CDR1 is SGHRS, CDR2 YFSETQ. The CDR3 length is 15 residues. The CDR3 DNA follows: TGCGCCAGCAGCTTGAGCGGGGCGAATCAAGAGACCCAGTACTTC. Amino acid sequence: CASSLSGANQETQYF.

In regard to this clone: Germline is not matched at one junction end, which may reflect a read error. The same CDR3 is also encoded by other DNA sequences in this sample. This chain connects TRBV5-6 to TRBJ1-5; D call uncertain. Germline V gene data show CDR1 as SGHDT and CDR2 as YYEEEE. The CDR3 spans 15 residues. In nucleotides, the CDR3 is TGCGCCAGCAGCCCCCGTGGACTCCGAAATCAGCCCCAGCATTTT. This codes for CASSPRGLRNQPQHF.

The chain carries TRBV7-8 and TRBJ1-3; TRBD1 agrees at 10 bases. The CDR3 covers 19 residues. The V and J ends lost 5 bases and 2 bases, in that order; junction bases with no gene match: 15. Germline lookup yields CDR1 SGHVS and CDR2 FQNEAQ. DNA of the CDR3: TGTGCCAGCAGCCCCCGGGACAGGGGTTCATTTTATGCTGGAAACACCATATATTTT. Translation: CASSPRDRGSFYAGNTIYF.

CDR3 nucleotide sequence: TGTGCCAGTAGTCCCGGGGGGAACTATGGCTACACCTTC. Translation: CASSPGGNYGYTF. The chain combines TRBV19 with TRBJ1-2; D possibly corresponds to TRBD1 (5 bases). The CDR3 is made up of 13 amino acids. Germline V lookup: CDR1 LNHDA, CDR2 SQIVND (reference sequence). The V end was cut by 5 bases, the J end by 2 bases, with 9 bases between.

The chain is built from TRBV9 and TRBJ2-3, with 9 bases aligning to TRBD2. This CDR3 is built from 16 residues. CDR1 and CDR2 from the germline V gene are SGDLS and YYNGEE. The V segment lost 0 bases and the J segment 2 bases; nucleotides outside the gene matches: 4. The CDR3 coding sequence is TGTGCCAGCAGCGTAGAGGGCGGGGGGGTCACAGATACGCAGTATTTT. Translation: CASSVEGGGVTDTQYF.

This clone has a handful of counts. This chain joins TRBV7-9 and TRBJ1-3; D perhaps matches TRBD1 (5 bases). The CDR3 contains 16 residues. CDR1 is SEHNR, CDR2 FQNEAQ, per germline (reference sequence). V dropped 0 bases and J dropped 4 bases, with 13 bases sitting between them. The DNA for the CDR3 is TGTGCCAGCAGCTTAGCACAGTTCGGGGGAGGAAACACCATATATTTT. This sequence encodes CASSLAQFGGGNTIYF.

V usage is TRBV29-1 and J usage is TRBJ2-5; perhaps TRBD2 as D (5 bases). CDR1 is SQVTM and CDR2 is ANQGSEA in the germline V gene. The CDR3 covers 11 residues. Trimming left V 3 bases short and J 7 bases short, with 9 bases between. CDR3 nucleotides: TGCAGCGTTGATTTCCGGGGGACCCAGTACTTC. Its translation is CSVDFRGTQYF.

The rearrangement joins TRBV7-2 to TRBJ2-7, with 8 bases aligning to TRBD2. Germline V gene data show CDR1 as SGHTA and CDR2 as FQGNSA. The CDR3 covers 16 residues. With V trimmed by 3 bases and J by 7 bases, 14 bases remained unmatched. CDR3 DNA sequence: TGTGCCAGCAGCTTGTCGGTCGGGGGGGCTTCTGGAGAGCAGTACGTC. Translating it yields CASSLSVGGASGEQYV.

The gene calls are TRBV7-9 and TRBJ2-7; weak D call: TRBD1 (6 bases). The CDR3 extends over 13 amino acids. Germline-derived CDR1 and CDR2 are SEHNR and FQNEAQ (reference sequence). V was clipped by 5 bases and J by 6 bases, with 14 bases between them. Here the CDR3 reads CASSARDMGEQYF. The CDR3 DNA reads TGTGCCAGCAGCGCTCGGGACATGGGCGAGCAGTACTTC.

This chain uses TRBV7-2 with TRBJ1-5; tentative D call: TRBD1 (5 bases). Germline CDR1 and CDR2: SGHTA and FQGNSA. This CDR3 comprises 12 residues. Between the trimmed V and J ends, which lost 2 bases and 6 bases, there was a span of 5 bases. The CDR3 region is CASSLRGQPQHF. The CDR3 DNA follows: TGTGCCAGCAGCTTAAGGGGTCAGCCCCAGCATTTT.

CDR3 protein: CSDRAGGPDNEQFF. The CDR3 nucleotides are TGCAGCGATCGAGCGGGGGGGCCTGACAATGAGCAGTTCTTC. The chain combines TRBV29-1 with TRBJ2-1, with 10 bases lining up with TRBD2. Germline V gene data show CDR1 as SQVTM and CDR2 as ANQGSEA. The CDR3 extends over 14 amino acids. V was clipped by 7 bases and J by 5 bases; unmatched bases: 8.

The chain has TRBV19 and TRBJ2-2, with 8 nucleotides matching TRBD1. Germline CDR1 LNHDA, CDR2 SQIVND (reference sequence). CDR3 length: 14 amino acids. The ends lost 4 bases at V and 6 bases at J; junction bases unmatched: 4. CDR3 nucleotides: TGTGCCAGTAGTACAGGGGGCGCAGCCGGGGAGCTGTTTTTT. Amino acids: CASSTGGAAGELFF.

This clone occurred a few times. The rearrangement links TRBV5-4 to TRBJ2-7; D perhaps matches TRBD1 (6 bases). Trimming shortened V by 4 bases and J by 0 bases, and 11 bases separated the two germline ends. The length of the CDR3 is 14 residues. CDR1 and CDR2 (germline): SGHNT, YYREEE (reference sequence). CDR3: CASSRPGVSYEQYV. The CDR3 DNA sequence: TGTGCCAGCAGCCGACCAGGGGTCTCCTACGAGCAGTACGTC.

The chain links TRBV28 to TRBJ2-7; 11 nucleotides agree with TRBD1. After removal of 7 bases from V and 4 bases from J, the junction contained 12 bases not matched to a gene. There are 16 residues in the CDR3. Germline V gene sequence: CDR1 MDHEN, CDR2 SYDVKM. CDR3 loop: CASKPSFGQGAYEQYV. The CDR3 nucleotides are TGTGCCAGCAAACCATCTTTTGGACAGGGGGCTTACGAGCAGTACGTC.

The chain recombines TRBV10-1 with TRBJ2-6; TRBD1 agrees at 8 bases. V dropped 7 bases and J dropped 0; count of bases not matched to a gene: 8. This CDR3 comprises 17 residues. Germline loops: CDR1 WNHNN, CDR2 SYGVQD (reference sequence). The CDR3 loop reads CASTHDRGDSGANVLTF. The CDR3 DNA reads TGCGCCAGCACTCATGACAGGGGCGACTCTGGGGCCAACGTCCTGACTTTC.

The chain joins TRBV5-1 to TRBJ1-1; maybe TRBD1 (5 bases). Looked up from germline, CDR1 is SGHRS and CDR2 is YFSETQ. The CDR3 is 14 residues long. V gave up 3 bases and J gave up 0 bases, with 9 bases separating them. CDR3 residues: CASSSQGMNTEAFF. The CDR3 nucleotides are TGCGCCAGCAGCTCCCAGGGCATGAACACTGAAGCTTTCTTT.

The sample holds one count of this clone. The genes are TRBV18 and TRBJ2-2; 9 bases are shared with TRBD1. V was clipped by 6 bases and J by 4 bases; unmatched bases: 9. The CDR3 is made up of 16 amino acids. The germline V gene has CDR1 KGHSH and CDR2 LQKENI. CDR3 bases: TGTGCCAGCTCGCCTCCGGGACAGGGCCTCACCGGGGAGCTGTTTTTT. Protein: CASSPPGQGLTGELFF.

The genes are TRBV5-1 and TRBJ1-5, with a weak D call TRBD1 (6 bases). The CDR3 is 14 residues long. The V gene lost 4 bases and the J gene lost 5 bases, with 13 bases spanning the gap. From germline, CDR1 is SGHRS and CDR2 YFSETQ. The CDR3 spells CASSLGAGDQPQHF. The CDR3 DNA reads TGCGCCAGCAGCCTGGGGGCAGGGGATCAGCCCCAGCATTTT.

The J gene is TRBJ2-7, the V gene TRBV28; D unresolved. There are 12 residues in the CDR3. V shed 2 bases and J shed 6 bases, with 8 bases lying between them. The germline gives CDR1 MDHEN, CDR2 SYDVKM. CDR3 residues: CASSLTGFEQYV. CDR3 nucleotides: TGTGCCAGCAGTTTAACCGGGTTCGAGCAGTACGTC.